These T cell receptor beta chains were read from a single sample in a study of OX40 agonist ivuxolimab in advanced cancers. Produced via immunoSEQ multiplex PCR; TCRdb's table is partial and in-frame only. This table has 30,000 to 35,000 clones, around 81% appearing once. The sample consisted of CD4+ or CD8+ T cells sorted from blood, taken in a trial of the OX40 agonist ivuxolimab. These receptors all come from an adult with an advanced solid tumor such as melanoma, head and neck, liver or kidney cancer. CDR3s include the opening cysteine and the closing phenylalanine or tryptophan. Fields, in order: clone size, D gene, V gene, J gene, CDR3 DNA, CDR3 protein. The D gene is left open where the match is weak. Some rows mark clone size as missing; the rest say once, few, many or name a class of expanded clone.

-	-	TRBV11-2	TRBJ2-2	TGTGCCAGCAGCTTCTCCGTCTCCACCGGGGAGCTGTTTTTT	CASSFSVSTGELFF
-	TRBD1	TRBV5-1	TRBJ1-1	TGCGCCAGCAGCCTCCTGGGGACAGGGGTTGTTAGCACTGAAGCTTTCTTT	CASSLLGTGVVSTEAFF
few	TRBD2	TRBV5-1	TRBJ2-1	TGCGCCAGCAGCGTGGGACTAGTAGGGAACAATGAGCAGTTCTTC	CASSVGLVGNNEQFF
-	TRBD1	TRBV6-5	TRBJ1-5	TGTGCCAGCAGTTACCACAGGGGTTTAAGCAATCAGCCCCAGCATTTT	CASSYHRGLSNQPQHF
-	TRBD1	TRBV7-2	TRBJ2-2	TGTGCCAGCAGAACAGGGGGGTACACCGGGGAGCTGTTTTTT	CASRTGGYTGELFF
-	-	TRBV9	TRBJ1-3	TGTGCCAGCAGCGTAGGTGACAGAGTCTCTGGAAACACCATATATTTT	CASSVGDRVSGNTIYF
-	-	TRBV29-1	TRBJ1-1	TGCAGCGTTGCGAGAGGGATGAACACTGAAGCTTTCTTT	CSVARGMNTEAFF
-	TRBD1	TRBV18	TRBJ1-5	TGTGCCAGCTCACCAGACAGGGTAAATCAGCCCCAGCATTTT	CASSPDRVNQPQHF
once	-	TRBV10-3	TRBJ1-5	TGTGCCATCAGTGGCACCTGGGGGAATCAGCCCCAGCATTTT	CAISGTWGNQPQHF
-	-	TRBV7-2	TRBJ1-4	TGTGCCAGCAGCCCCGAGGGGGCAACTAATGAAAAACTGTTTTTT	CASSPEGATNEKLFF
-	-	TRBV5-1	TRBJ2-7	TGCGCCAGCAGCTTGGGGACCGTTACCTACGAGCAGTACTTC	CASSLGTVTYEQYF
few	-	TRBV5-1	TRBJ2-1	TGCGCCAGCAGCGAGCCGGGGTTCGATGAGCAGTTCTTC	CASSEPGFDEQFF
-	-	TRBV28	TRBJ2-2	TGTGCCAGCAAGGAAGAATCCGGGAGTTGGGGGGAGCTGTTTTTT	CASKEESGSWGELFF
-	-	TRBV18	TRBJ2-1	TGTGCCAGCTCACCAAAGCGTAGCTCCTACAATGAGCAGTTCTTC	CASSPKRSSYNEQFF
-	-	TRBV5-1	TRBJ2-1	TGCGCCAGCAGCTTGGATGGGGCTACGTACAATGAGCAGTTCTTC	CASSLDGATYNEQFF
-	-	TRBV5-6	TRBJ1-1	TGTGCCAGCAGCTTGGCACCCCCAAGGGACACTGAAGCTTTCTTT	CASSLAPPRDTEAFF
-	-	TRBV9	TRBJ2-3	TGTGCCAGCAGCGTTCTAGGTAACACAGATACGCAGTATTTT	CASSVLGNTDTQYF
-	-	TRBV27	TRBJ2-3	TGTGCCAGCAGGCGGGGAGTCAGCACAGATACGCAGTATTTT	CASRRGVSTDTQYF
-	-	TRBV19	TRBJ2-7	TGTGCCAGTACCAAGGGTCCTTCAGCTGCCTACGAGCAGTACTTC	CASTKGPSAAYEQYF
-	-	TRBV7-4	TRBJ1-5	TGTGCCAGCAGCATTAGGACATATAGCAATCAGCCCCAGCATTTT	CASSIRTYSNQPQHF
-	-	TRBV9	TRBJ1-2	TGTGCCACCCCCAGTGTCGACCAGCTATACGGCTACACCTTC	CATPSVDQLYGYTF
-	-	TRBV9	TRBJ2-1	TGTGCCAGCAGCGTAGATAATACGGGACTGCAGTTCTTC	CASSVDNTGLQFF
-	-	TRBV5-1	TRBJ2-3	TGCGCCAGCTTTGAGCAGGCTAGCACAGATACGCAGTATTTT	CASFEQASTDTQYF
-	TRBD1	TRBV11-3	TRBJ2-7	TGTGCCAGCAGCTTAGCACAGGGGGATGAGCAGTACTTC	CASSLAQGDEQYF
-	TRBD1	TRBV28	TRBJ2-7	TGTGCCAGCAGTGAAAACAGGGGCTACGAGCAGTACTTC	CASSENRGYEQYF
-	-	TRBV7-8	TRBJ2-2	TGTGCCAGCAGCTCACAGAATTCCGCGAACACCGGGGAGCTGTTTTTT	CASSSQNSANTGELFF
-	-	TRBV5-4	TRBJ2-5	TGTGCCAGCAGCGAGGGGGGTAGCGAAGAGACCCAGTACTTC	CASSEGGSEETQYF
-	TRBD1	TRBV19	TRBJ1-5	TGTGCCAGTAGTACAACAGGGGATAGCAATCAGCCCCAGCATTTT	CASSTTGDSNQPQHF
-	-	TRBV18	TRBJ1-1	TGTGCCAGCTCACCAGACGCCGGGAAGCCTTTCTTT	CASSPDAGKPFF
-	-	TRBV7-9	TRBJ2-7	TGTGCCATTACGGACAGCGGGGCCTACGAGCAGTACTTC	CAITDSGAYEQYF
-	TRBD1	TRBV10-3	TRBJ2-2	TGTGCCATCAGGGCAGACAGGGAGAACACCGGGGAGCTGTTTTTT	CAIRADRENTGELFF
-	TRBD2	TRBV11-3	TRBJ2-7	TGTGCCAGCAGCTTAGGGAACGGGGGGAACTACGAGCAGTACTTC	CASSLGNGGNYEQYF
-	-	TRBV27	TRBJ1-4	TGTGCCAGCAGTTTGGTAGATAATGAAAAACTGTTTTTT	CASSLVDNEKLFF
-	-	TRBV11-2	TRBJ2-7	TGTGCCAGCAGCTCCTCCCCGTCGACTTGGCAGTACTTC	CASSSSPSTWQYF
once	TRBD1	TRBV9	TRBJ1-1	TGTGCCAGCAGCCTAGGACAGGGGGCTACTGAAGCTTTCTTT	CASSLGQGATEAFF
-	-	TRBV5-1	TRBJ1-6	TGCGCCAGCAGCTTGGTTGGAACAGGGCTTAATTCACCCCTCCACTTT	CASSLVGTGLNSPLHF
-	TRBD1	TRBV7-2	TRBJ1-2	TGTGCCAGCAGCTTAGAGGGGACAGGAGGCGTCCATGGCTACACCTTC	CASSLEGTGGVHGYTF
few	-	TRBV6-5	TRBJ2-4	TGTGCCAGCAGTTCCTCCCCCAAAAACATTCAGTACTTC	CASSSSPKNIQYF
-	TRBD1	TRBV19	TRBJ2-6	TGTGCCAGTAGTAGAACAGGGGTTGGGGCCAACGTCCTGACTTTC	CASSRTGVGANVLTF
few	-	TRBV7-2	TRBJ1-1	TGTGCCAGCAGCTCGAAAGGGGAGCACACTGAAGCTTTCTTT	CASSSKGEHTEAFF
-	-	TRBV5-1	TRBJ2-7	TGCGCCAGCAGCTCAGAACCGGGACCTTACGAGCAGTACTTC	CASSSEPGPYEQYF
-	TRBD2	TRBV6-6	TRBJ2-7	TGTGCCAGCAGCGCCGCCCGGCGGGAGGAACACGAGCAGTACTTC	CASSAARREEHEQYF